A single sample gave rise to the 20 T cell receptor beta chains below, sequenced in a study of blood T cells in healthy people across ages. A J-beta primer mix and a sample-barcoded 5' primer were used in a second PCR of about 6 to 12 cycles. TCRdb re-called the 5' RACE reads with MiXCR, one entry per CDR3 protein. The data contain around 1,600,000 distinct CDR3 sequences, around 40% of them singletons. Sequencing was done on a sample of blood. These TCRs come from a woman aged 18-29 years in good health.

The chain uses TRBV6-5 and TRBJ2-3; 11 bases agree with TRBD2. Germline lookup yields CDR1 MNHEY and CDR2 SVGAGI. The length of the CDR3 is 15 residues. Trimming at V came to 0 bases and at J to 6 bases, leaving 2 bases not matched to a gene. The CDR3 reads CASSYSIAGGDTQYF. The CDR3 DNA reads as TGTGCCAGCAGTTACTCGATAGCGGGAGGGGATACGCAGTATTTT.

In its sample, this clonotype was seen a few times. CDR3 sequence (DNA): TGTGCCAGCAGTCGCAGGGTAGCGGGGGGCACAGATACGCAGTATTTT. It yields the protein CASSRRVAGGTDTQYF. The V call is TRBV27, the J call TRBJ2-3, with 9 bases that match TRBD2. The trim removed 5 bases at V and 1 base at J, leaving 7 bases unmatched. CDR1 and CDR2 (germline): MNHEY, SMNVEV (reference sequence). The CDR3 is 16 amino acids.

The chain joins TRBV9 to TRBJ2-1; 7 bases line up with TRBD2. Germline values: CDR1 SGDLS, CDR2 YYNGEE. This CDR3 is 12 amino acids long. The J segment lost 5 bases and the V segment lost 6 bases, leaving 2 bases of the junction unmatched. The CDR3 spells CASNRGDNEQFF. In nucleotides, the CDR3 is TGTGCCAGCAACCGGGGGGACAATGAGCAGTTCTTC.

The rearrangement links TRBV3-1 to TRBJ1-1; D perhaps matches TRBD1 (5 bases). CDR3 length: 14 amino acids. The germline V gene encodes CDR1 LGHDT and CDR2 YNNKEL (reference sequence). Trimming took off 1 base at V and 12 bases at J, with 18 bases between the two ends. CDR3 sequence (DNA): TGTGCCAGCAGCCAAGCGATCCGACAGTGGACCCCTTTCTTT. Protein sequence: CASSQAIRQWTPFF.

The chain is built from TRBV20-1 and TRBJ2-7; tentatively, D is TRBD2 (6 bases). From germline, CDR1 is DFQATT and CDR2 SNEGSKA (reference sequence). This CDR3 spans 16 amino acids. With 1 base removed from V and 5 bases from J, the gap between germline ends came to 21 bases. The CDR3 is CSARGPGAWGRHEQYF. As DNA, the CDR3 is TGCAGTGCTAGAGGTCCGGGAGCCTGGGGAAGACACGAGCAGTACTTC.

The CDR3 spells CASEFGSEQYF. The CDR3 region has the DNA TGTGCCAGCGAATTTGGTAGCGAGCAGTACTTC. The chain employs TRBV27 and TRBJ2-4; D is undetermined. The J call may be mistaken, given a closer DNA end match to TRBJ2-7. Germline V CDR1 and CDR2: MNHEY, SMNVEV (reference sequence). The CDR3 is 11 residues long.

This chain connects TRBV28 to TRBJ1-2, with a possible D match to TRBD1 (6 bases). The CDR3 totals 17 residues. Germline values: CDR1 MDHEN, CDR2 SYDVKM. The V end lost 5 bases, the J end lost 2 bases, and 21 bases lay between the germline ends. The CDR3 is CASSPNLPEQGNYGYTF. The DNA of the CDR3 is TGTGCCAGCAGTCCCAACCTACCGGAACAGGGAAACTATGGCTACACCTTC.

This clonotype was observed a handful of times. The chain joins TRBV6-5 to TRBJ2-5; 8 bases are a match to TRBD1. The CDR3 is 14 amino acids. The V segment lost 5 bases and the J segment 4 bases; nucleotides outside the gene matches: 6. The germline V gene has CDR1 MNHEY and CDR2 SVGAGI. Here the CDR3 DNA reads TGTGCCAGCAGTCCTAGGACAGGGCCAGAGACCCAGTACTTC. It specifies CASSPRTGPETQYF.

CDR3 in amino acids: CASSPSLAGTDTQYF. CDR3 in DNA: TGTGCCAGCAGTCCCAGTTTAGCGGGCACAGATACGCAGTATTTT. The chain recombines TRBV27 with TRBJ2-3; perhaps TRBD2 as D (6 bases). With 5 bases removed from V and 1 base from J, the gap between germline ends came to 13 bases. This CDR3 region has 15 residues. Germline lookup yields CDR1 MNHEY and CDR2 SMNVEV (reference sequence).

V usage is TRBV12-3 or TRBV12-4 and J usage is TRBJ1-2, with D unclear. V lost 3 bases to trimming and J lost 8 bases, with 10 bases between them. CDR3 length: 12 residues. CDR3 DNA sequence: TGTGCCAGCAGTTTTACCAGCCTAGGCTACACCTTC. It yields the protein CASSFTSLGYTF.

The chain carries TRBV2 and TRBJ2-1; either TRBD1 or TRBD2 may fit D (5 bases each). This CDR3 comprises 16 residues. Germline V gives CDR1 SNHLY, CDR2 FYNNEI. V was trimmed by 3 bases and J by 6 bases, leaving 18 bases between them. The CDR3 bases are TGTGCCAGCAGTGAGGGTCTGGGGGAAAAGTCCAATGAGCAGTTCTTC. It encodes CASSEGLGEKSNEQFF. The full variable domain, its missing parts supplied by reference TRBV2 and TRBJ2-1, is EPEVTQTPSHQVTQMGQEVILRCVPISNHLYFYWYRQILGQKVEFLVSFYNNEISEKSEIFDDQFSVERPDGSNFTLKIRSTKLEDSAMYFCASSEGLGEKSNEQFFGPGTRLTVL.

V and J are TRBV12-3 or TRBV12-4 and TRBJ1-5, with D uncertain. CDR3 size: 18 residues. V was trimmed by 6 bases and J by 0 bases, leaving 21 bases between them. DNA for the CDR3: TGTGCCAGCAGCACCGGGCCGTTCGTAGGATATAGCAATCAGCCCCAGCATTTT. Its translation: CASSTGPFVGYSNQPQHF.

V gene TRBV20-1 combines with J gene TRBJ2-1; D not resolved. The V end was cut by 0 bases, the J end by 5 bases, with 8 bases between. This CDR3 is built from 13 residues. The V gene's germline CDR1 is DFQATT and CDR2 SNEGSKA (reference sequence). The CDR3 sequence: CSARELLHNEQFF. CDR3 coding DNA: TGCAGTGCTAGAGAGTTATTGCACAATGAGCAGTTCTTC.

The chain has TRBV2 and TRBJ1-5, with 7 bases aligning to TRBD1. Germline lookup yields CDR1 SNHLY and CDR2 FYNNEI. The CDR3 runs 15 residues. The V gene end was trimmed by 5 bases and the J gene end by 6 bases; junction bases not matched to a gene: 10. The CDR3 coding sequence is TGTGCCAGCAGTCCTACAGGGGTTAGGGGTCAGCCCCAGCATTTT. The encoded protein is CASSPTGVRGQPQHF.

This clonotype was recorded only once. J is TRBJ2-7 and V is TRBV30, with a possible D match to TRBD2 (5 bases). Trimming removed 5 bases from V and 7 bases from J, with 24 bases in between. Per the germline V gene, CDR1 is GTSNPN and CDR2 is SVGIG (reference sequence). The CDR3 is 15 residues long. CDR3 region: CAWGPEGLQYNEQYF. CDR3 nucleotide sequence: TGTGCCTGGGGGCCTGAGGGCCTGCAGTACAATGAGCAGTACTTC.

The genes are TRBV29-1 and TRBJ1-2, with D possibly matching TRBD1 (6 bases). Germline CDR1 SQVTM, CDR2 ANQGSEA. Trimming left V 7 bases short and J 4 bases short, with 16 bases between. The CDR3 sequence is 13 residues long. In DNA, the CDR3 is TGCAGCGGGTTAGACCGGGACATCTATGGCTACACCTTC. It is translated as CSGLDRDIYGYTF.

CDR3 in DNA: TGCAGTGCAGCGCGCGGGGAAGCTTTCTTT. As protein: CSAARGEAFF. The V gene is TRBV20-1, the J gene TRBJ1-1; D is undetermined. Trimming stripped 6 bases from V and 8 bases from J, with 10 bases between. Germline V CDR1 and CDR2: DFQATT, SNEGSKA (reference sequence). The CDR3 is made up of 10 amino acids.

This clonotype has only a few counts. The CDR3 loop is CASSPPGGSGNTQYF. The CDR3 nucleotides read TGTGCCAGCAGTCCCCCAGGGGGGTCAGGGAATACGCAGTATTTT. This sequence joins TRBV27 and TRBJ2-3, with D possibly matching TRBD1 (7 bases). Per the germline V gene, CDR1 is MNHEY and CDR2 is SMNVEV (reference sequence). The CDR3 has 15 amino acids. The V gene lost 5 bases and the J gene lost 7 bases, with 19 bases spanning the gap.

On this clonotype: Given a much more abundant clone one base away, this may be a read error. The CDR3 sequence: CATSRDGSSGRKYNEQYF. The CDR3 region has the DNA TGTGCCACCAGCAGAGATGGCAGTAGCGGGAGAAAATACAATGAGCAGTACTTC. The V and J genes are TRBV15 and TRBJ2-7; 9 bases agree with TRBD2. The CDR3 has 18 amino acids. The V and J ends lost 0 bases and 7 bases, in that order; junction bases with no gene match: 16. Germline CDR1 LNHNV, CDR2 YYDKDF (reference sequence). Based on the CDR3 plus reference TRBV15 and TRBJ2-7, the full variable domain is DAMVIQNPRYQVTQFGKPVTLSCSQTLNHNVMYWYQQKSSQAPKLLFHYYDKDFNNEADTPDNFQSRRPNTSFCFLDIRSPGLGDTAMYLCATSRDGSSGRKYNEQYFGPGTRLTVT.

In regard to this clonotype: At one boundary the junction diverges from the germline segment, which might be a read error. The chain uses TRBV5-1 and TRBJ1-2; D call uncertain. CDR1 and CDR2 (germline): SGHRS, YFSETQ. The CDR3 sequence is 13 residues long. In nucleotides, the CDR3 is TGTGCCAGCAGTTCCGACACGAACTATGGCTACACCTTC. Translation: CASSSDTNYGYTF. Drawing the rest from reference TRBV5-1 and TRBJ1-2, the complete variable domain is KAGVTQTPRYLIKTRGQQVTLSCSPISGHRSVSWYQQTPGQGLQFLFEYFSETQRNKGNFPGRFSGRQFSNSRSEMNVSTLELGDSALYLCASSSDTNYGYTFGSGTRLTVV.